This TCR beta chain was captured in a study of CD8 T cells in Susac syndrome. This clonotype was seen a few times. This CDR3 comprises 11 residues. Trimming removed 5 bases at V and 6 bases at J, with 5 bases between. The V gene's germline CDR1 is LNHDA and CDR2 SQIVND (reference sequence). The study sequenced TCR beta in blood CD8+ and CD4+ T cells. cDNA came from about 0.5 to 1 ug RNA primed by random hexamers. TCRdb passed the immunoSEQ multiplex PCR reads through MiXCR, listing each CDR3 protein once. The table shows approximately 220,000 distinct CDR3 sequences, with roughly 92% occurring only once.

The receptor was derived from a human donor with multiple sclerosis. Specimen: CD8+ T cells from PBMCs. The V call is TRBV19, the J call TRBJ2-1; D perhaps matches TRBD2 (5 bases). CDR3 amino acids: CASSGGNEQFF. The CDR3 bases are TGTGCCAGTAGTGGAGGCAATGAGCAGTTCTTC.